What follows are 32 T cell receptor beta chains derived from one specimen sequenced in a study of T cells in Graves' hyperthyroidism and ophthalmopathy. Amplified regions were TCR beta CDR3 sequences from RNA transcripts. The primer set for the first-round RT-PCR of the TCR CDR3 was HTBI. TCRdb reanalysed the multiplex PCR reads using MiXCR and keeps one entry per CDR3 protein. This table has hundreds of thousands of distinct CDR3 sequences, around 21% appearing once. Sequenced: blood. The receptor source for this set is a man aged 30 to 45 with Graves' ophthalmopathy.

This clonotype was detected only a few times. The chain links TRBV9 to TRBJ2-5, with 9 bases fitting TRBD1. Germline CDR1 reads SGDLS; CDR2 reads YYNGEE. There are 15 residues in the CDR3. The ends lost 0 bases at V and 2 bases at J; junction bases unmatched: 2. The CDR3 DNA reads TGTGCCAGCAGCGTAGGGACAGGGGTGCAAGAGACCCAGTACTTC. Translated, it gives CASSVGTGVQETQYF.

This clonotype was counted many times. This rearrangement joins TRBV12-3 or TRBV12-4 to TRBJ1-1, with D possibly TRBD1 on 5 matching bases. V gave up 5 bases and J gave up 6 bases, with 13 bases separating them. This CDR3 is 13 amino acids long. CDR3 residues: CASSDGTVPEAFF. The CDR3 DNA follows: TGTGCCAGCAGTGACGGGACGGTTCCTGAAGCTTTCTTT.

This chain uses TRBV5-1 with TRBJ1-1; 7 nucleotides agree with TRBD1. The CDR3 extends over 15 amino acids. After removal of 0 bases from V and 4 bases from J, the junction contained 6 bases not matched to a gene. Germline-derived CDR1 and CDR2 are SGHRS and YFSETQ. CDR3 loop: CASSLVPDRVTEAFF. CDR3 nucleotides: TGCGCCAGCAGCTTGGTCCCCGACAGGGTCACTGAAGCTTTCTTT. Looking up the rest from reference TRBV5-1 and TRBJ1-1 gives the full variable domain: KAGVTQTPRYLIKTRGQQVTLSCSPISGHRSVSWYQQTPGQGLQFLFEYFSETQRNKGNFPGRFSGRQFSNSRSEMNVSTLELGDSALYLCASSLVPDRVTEAFFGQGTRLTVV.

Turning to this clonotype: A read error may be the cause here, since a much bigger clone is one base away. This rearrangement joins TRBV7-2 to TRBJ2-5; 9 bases map to TRBD1. CDR3 length equals 13 residues. CDR1 and CDR2 (germline): SGHTA, FQGNSA. CDR3 region: CAGSRDREETQYF. The CDR3 coding sequence is TGTGCCGGCAGCCGGGACAGGGAAGAGACCCAGTACTTC. Full variable domain (outside the CDR3, taken from reference TRBV7-2 and TRBJ2-5): GAGVSQSPSNKVTEKGKDVELRCDPISGHTALYWYRQSLGQGLEFLIYFQGNSAPDKSGLPSDRFSAERTGGSVSTLTIQRTQQEDSAVYLCAGSRDREETQYFGPGTRLLVL.

This chain connects TRBV27 to TRBJ2-7; 11 nucleotides agree with TRBD2. V was pared by 6 bases and J by 3 bases, with 7 bases of the junction left unmatched. CDR3 size: 15 residues. Germline V gene sequence: CDR1 MNHEY, CDR2 SMNVEV (reference sequence). Here the CDR3 DNA reads TGTGCCAGCAGCCCTACTAGCGGGGGCTACTACGAGCAGTACTTC. It codes for CASSPTSGGYYEQYF.

This clonotype has just a few counts. The CDR3 DNA sequence: TGTGCCAGCAGTGAATCGGCAGGGGGGGATTGGGAGACCCAGTACTTC. Amino acids: CASSESAGGDWETQYF. The chain recombines TRBV6-1 with TRBJ2-5; the D call may be TRBD1 or TRBD2 (7 bases each). The CDR3 consists of 16 residues. Germline CDR1 reads MNHNS; CDR2 reads SASEGT. V was shortened by 2 bases and J by 5 bases, with 18 bases between the two germline ends.

The J gene is TRBJ2-7, the V gene TRBV28; TRBD1 agrees at 9 bases. Germline V gives CDR1 MDHEN, CDR2 SYDVKM. Losses at the gene ends were 2 bases for V and 6 bases for J; bases not matched to a gene: 5. This CDR3 contains 14 residues. CDR3 coding DNA: TGTGCCAGCAGTTTAACAGGGGGCACCGGCGAGCAGTACTTC. Translating it yields CASSLTGGTGEQYF.

At least ten counts were recorded for this clonotype. This chain joins TRBV30 and TRBJ2-1, with D possibly being TRBD2 (7 bases). There are 15 residues in the CDR3. Trimming took off 4 bases at V and 6 bases at J, with 19 bases between the two ends. CDR1 and CDR2 from the germline V gene are GTSNPN and SVGIG (reference sequence). The CDR3 DNA reads TGTGCCTGGACAGGGGCGGCGGGAGTAGGCAATGAGCAGTTCTTC. As protein: CAWTGAAGVGNEQFF.

Ten or more counts support this clonotype. The rearrangement links TRBV6-1 to TRBJ2-7, with D possibly TRBD2 on 5 matching bases. This CDR3 region has 12 residues. CDR1 and CDR2 (germline): MNHNS, SASEGT. V was trimmed by 6 bases and J by 2 bases, leaving 8 bases between them. The chain's CDR3 is CASRDGTYEQYF. Written as DNA, the CDR3 is TGTGCCAGCAGGGACGGGACCTACGAGCAGTACTTC.

The chain has TRBV11-1 and TRBJ2-1; D may correspond to TRBD1 or TRBD2 (6 bases each). This CDR3 has 14 residues. V lost 10 bases and J 15 bases, leaving 28 bases between the germline ends. CDR1 is SGHAT and CDR2 is FQDESV in the germline V gene (reference sequence). The CDR3 sequence is CATVEGPWAEGGFF. The CDR3 bases are TGTGCCACCGTCGAGGGGCCCTGGGCGGAGGGGGGGTTCTTC.

This clonotype was counted a few times. The rearrangement joins TRBV5-5 to TRBJ2-1, with D possibly TRBD2 on 6 matching bases. The V end was cut by 4 bases, the J end by 7 bases, with 18 bases between. Germline-derived CDR1 and CDR2 are SGHKS and YYEKEE (reference sequence). The CDR3 contains 15 residues. CDR3 protein: CASSTDGGPRNEQFF. CDR3 coding DNA: TGTGCCAGCAGCACCGACGGGGGTCCGCGGAATGAGCAGTTCTTC.

V and J are TRBV7-2 and TRBJ2-1; 11 bases align to TRBD2. After removal of 5 bases from V and 8 bases from J, the junction contained 5 bases not matched to a gene. The CDR3 is made up of 14 amino acids. Per the germline V gene, CDR1 is SGHTA and CDR2 is FQGNSA. In DNA form, the CDR3 reads TGTGCCAGCAGCCCCACTAGCGGGAGACATGAGCAGTTCTTC. Amino acid sequence: CASSPTSGRHEQFF.

In DNA form, the CDR3 reads TGTGCCAGCAGCTTAATGCTAGCGGGCATGAACACAGATACGCAGTATTTT. Its translation is CASSLMLAGMNTDTQYF. The gene calls are TRBV5-4 and TRBJ2-3, with 8 bases matching TRBD2. The CDR3 has 17 residues. J was trimmed by 2 bases and V by 2 bases; bases with no gene match: 10. Germline CDR1 reads SGHNT; CDR2 reads YYREEE (reference sequence).

Written as DNA, the CDR3 is TGCAGCGTTGCCCCTCCTCTCCAGTCCACTGAAGCTTTCTTT. It specifies CSVAPPLQSTEAFF. This sequence joins TRBV29-1 and TRBJ1-1; D gene uncertain. The CDR3 is made up of 14 amino acids. Germline V gene lookup returns CDR1 SQVTM and CDR2 ANQGSEA. V gave up 4 bases and J gave up 4 bases, with 16 bases separating them. The full variable domain, completed using reference TRBV29-1 and TRBJ1-1, is SAVISQKPSRDICQRGTSLTIQCQVDSQVTMMFWYRQQPGQSLTLIATANQGSEATYESGFVIDKFPISRPNLTFSTLTVSNMSPEDSSIYLCSVAPPLQSTEAFFGQGTRLTVV.

This clonotype appeared a few times. The J gene is TRBJ2-2, the V gene TRBV7-3; 10 nucleotides line up with TRBD2. The CDR3 contains 15 residues. The junction had 1 base not matched to a gene; V was cut back by 6 bases and J by 0 bases. Germline CDR1 is SGHTA and CDR2 is FQGTGA. CDR3 in amino acids: CASRGTSANTGELFF. The CDR3 bases are TGTGCCAGCAGAGGGACTAGCGCGAACACCGGGGAGCTGTTTTTT. Using reference TRBV7-3 and TRBJ2-2 for the parts outside the CDR3, the full variable domain is GAGVSQTPSNKVTEKGKYVELRCDPISGHTALYWYRQSLGQGPEFLIYFQGTGAADDSGLPNDRFFAVRPEGSVSTLKIQRTERGDSAVYLCASRGTSANTGELFFGEGSRLTVL.

This clonotype occurred many times. V and J are TRBV20-1 and TRBJ1-2, with TRBD1 as a possible D gene (6 bases). CDR1 is DFQATT and CDR2 is SNEGSKA in the germline V gene (reference sequence). Between the trimmed V and J ends, which lost 6 bases and 6 bases, there was a span of 20 bases. The CDR3 extends over 14 amino acids. The CDR3 coding sequence is TGCAGTGCCCAGAGACCCGGGGGCTATGATGGCTACACCTTC. This sequence encodes CSAQRPGGYDGYTF.

This clonotype was seen a handful of times. The DNA for the CDR3 is TGCGCCAGCATATCGGGACAGGGCTCCTACGAGCAGTACTTC. Translating gives CASISGQGSYEQYF. The V gene is TRBV10-2, the J gene TRBJ2-7, with 9 bases that match TRBD1. V trimming: 7 bases; J trimming: 0 bases; junction bases outside the gene matches: 4. The CDR3 length is 14 residues. Germline CDR1 reads WSHSY; CDR2 reads SAAADI.

This clonotype was detected a few times. This sequence joins TRBV3-1 and TRBJ2-2; tentatively, D is TRBD2 (6 bases). The CDR3 spans 19 residues. V lost 3 bases, J lost 3 bases, and 23 bases lay in between. The germline V gene encodes CDR1 LGHDT and CDR2 YNNKEL (reference sequence). The CDR3 spells CASSHTYRGGFYDTGELFF. The CDR3 region has the DNA TGTGCCAGCAGCCACACATACCGCGGAGGGTTTTACGACACCGGGGAGCTGTTTTTT.

This chain links TRBV7-6 with TRBJ2-3; 9 positions match TRBD2. J lost 0 bases, V lost 4 bases, and 8 bases had no gene match. The germline V gene has CDR1 SGHVS and CDR2 FNYEAQ. The CDR3 contains 17 residues. CDR3 DNA sequence: TGTGCCAGCAGCTGGGGACTAGCAGATTCTAGCACAGATACGCAGTATTTT. Translation gives CASSWGLADSSTDTQYF.

V and J are TRBV2 and TRBJ2-6, with D unresolved. V was pared by 6 bases and J by 4 bases, with 10 bases between. The germline V gene encodes CDR1 SNHLY and CDR2 FYNNEI. The CDR3 spans 14 residues. The CDR3 protein is CASRDRPGANVLTF. As DNA, the CDR3 is TGTGCCAGCAGGGATCGGCCCGGGGCCAACGTCCTGACTTTC. Using reference TRBV2 and TRBJ2-6 for the parts outside the CDR3, the full variable domain is EPEVTQTPSHQVTQMGQEVILRCVPISNHLYFYWYRQILGQKVEFLVSFYNNEISEKSEIFDDQFSVERPDGSNFTLKIRSTKLEDSAMYFCASRDRPGANVLTFGAGSRLTVL.

This clonotype showed up many times. The chain is built from TRBV7-2 and TRBJ1-1; D call uncertain. V gave up 4 bases and J gave up 1 base, with 7 bases separating them. The CDR3 spans 13 residues. Germline values: CDR1 SGHTA, CDR2 FQGNSA. DNA for the CDR3: TGTGCCAGCAGCTCAAGTCCGAACACTGAAGCTTTCTTT. Translating it yields CASSSSPNTEAFF.

This sequence joins TRBV15 and TRBJ1-2, with 9 bases aligning to TRBD1. The CDR3 is 14 residues long. Unmatched junction bases numbered 4, after V lost 5 bases and J lost 3 bases. CDR1 is LNHNV, CDR2 YYDKDF, per germline (reference sequence). CDR3 DNA sequence: TGTGCCACCAGCTCTGGGGACAGGGACTATGGCTACACCTTC. It encodes CATSSGDRDYGYTF.

On this clonotype: An end of the junction differs from the germline gene, which may be a read error. The rearrangement uses TRBV12-3 or TRBV12-4 and TRBJ1-6; possible D gene TRBD1, 5 bases. The CDR3 is 14 amino acids. CDR3 nucleotides: TGTGCCAACAGTCCCCAGGGAAGACCTTCACCCCTCCACTTT. Translation gives CANSPQGRPSPLHF.

This clonotype occurred a few times. The rearrangement joins TRBV4-3 to TRBJ2-7; D perhaps matches TRBD2 (6 bases). This CDR3 region has 15 residues. CDR1 is LGHNA and CDR2 is YSLEER in the germline V gene. Trimming shortened V by 3 bases and J by 2 bases, and 14 bases separated the two germline ends. This CDR3 is CASSQGGGLTYEQYF. DNA of the CDR3: TGCGCCAGCAGCCAGGGGGGTGGGTTAACCTACGAGCAGTACTTC.

The chain recombines TRBV6-2 or TRBV6-3 with TRBJ2-7; TRBD1 aligns across 7 bases. The CDR3 has 15 amino acids. Germline values: CDR1 MNHEY, CDR2 SVGEGT. Trimming cost V 1 base and J 2 bases; bases outside gene matches: 5. CDR3 bases: TGTGCCAGCAGTTACTGGGGACAGCACACCTACGAGCAGTACTTC. Its translation is CASSYWGQHTYEQYF.

This clonotype was seen repeatedly, ten times or more. V usage is TRBV18 and J usage is TRBJ2-7, with unresolved D. In germline, CDR1 is KGHSH, CDR2 LQKENI. Trimming left V 3 bases short and J 3 bases short, with 9 bases between. The length of the CDR3 is 13 residues. The CDR3 region is CASSPPYDYEQYF. CDR3 DNA sequence: TGTGCCAGCTCACCCCCGTATGACTACGAGCAGTACTTC.

The table lists this clonotype with many counts. The rearrangement joins TRBV30 to TRBJ2-7; 7 bases are a match to TRBD1. Unmatched junction bases numbered 8, after V lost 0 bases and J lost 6 bases. CDR1 is GTSNPN, CDR2 SVGIG, per germline (reference sequence). The CDR3 is 14 residues long. CDR3 nucleotides: TGTGCCTGGAGTGTACCGGGACAGCACACCGAGCAGTACTTC. Its protein is CAWSVPGQHTEQYF.

This chain connects TRBV14 to TRBJ2-2; possible D gene TRBD2, 5 bases. V was pared by 0 bases and J by 3 bases, with 11 bases between. This CDR3 comprises 16 residues. Germline values: CDR1 SGHDN, CDR2 FVKESK. The CDR3 here is CASSQDPGYYTGELFF. The CDR3 coding sequence is TGTGCCAGCAGCCAAGACCCGGGGTATTACACCGGGGAGCTGTTTTTT.

The chain employs TRBV20-1 and TRBJ2-7, with D possibly matching TRBD1 (6 bases). This CDR3 contains 14 residues. The V end lost 0 bases, the J end lost 2 bases, and 11 bases lay between the germline ends. Per germline, CDR1 DFQATT and CDR2 SNEGSKA (reference sequence). The CDR3 loop reads CSARDRPGAYEQYF. The CDR3 bases are TGCAGTGCTAGAGATCGCCCAGGGGCCTACGAGCAGTACTTC.

Ten or more counts support this clonotype. This rearrangement joins TRBV28 to TRBJ1-1; possible D gene TRBD1, 6 bases. Germline CDR1 is MDHEN and CDR2 is SYDVKM. V lost 7 bases and J lost 2, with 14 bases in between. CDR3 size: 14 residues. As DNA, the CDR3 is TGTGCCAGCATCTCCGGGACACACAACACTGAAGCTTTCTTT. This gives the protein CASISGTHNTEAFF.

The chain has TRBV7-2 and TRBJ1-2; tentatively, D is TRBD1 (6 bases). This CDR3 comprises 14 residues. Trimming took off 6 bases at V and 7 bases at J, with 18 bases between the two ends. CDR1 SGHTA and CDR2 FQGNSA come from the germline V gene. The CDR3 nucleotides read TGTGCCAGCAGAGATCAGGGGACCGTTAGTGGCTACACCTTC. It codes for CASRDQGTVSGYTF.

This clonotype turned up a few times. The V gene is TRBV5-1, the J gene TRBJ1-1; D is unresolved. Trimming removed 0 bases from V and 0 bases from J, with 12 bases in between. This CDR3 is 16 amino acids long. Germline CDR1 and CDR2: SGHRS and YFSETQ. The CDR3 spells CASSLAGVAMNTEAFF. The CDR3, as DNA: TGCGCCAGCAGCTTGGCCGGGGTGGCGATGAACACTGAAGCTTTCTTT.